The clone carrying this T cell receptor (beta chain) was detected only a few times. The target antigen is unknown. The V gene lost 10 bases and the J gene lost 5 bases, with 14 bases spanning the gap. Per the germline V gene, CDR1 is ENHRY and CDR2 is SYGVKD. This CDR3 is built from 12 residues. These data originate in a study of T cell repertoires in cytomegalovirus infection. Looking at the study overall: Public TCR beta signatures indicated both CMV infection and matching HLA type. Study-wide results and caveats: HLA-C-restricted CMV-specific TCR beta clonotypes were dominant in the ex vivo response.

TCRdb fed the reads into MiXCR, producing one record per CDR3 protein. The sample holds 250,000 to 300,000 distinct CDR3 sequences, roughly a fifth seen once. This clonotype was obtained from a human donor in good health (CMV status not recorded). Some clones in this sample may be carry-over from other donors' samples. The sample in question was cultured PBMCs, obtained from culture after CMV antigen stimulation. The chain links TRBV10-3 to TRBJ1-2; weak D call: TRBD1 (5 bases). CDR3 sequence reads: CASRDFEYGYTF. For the CDR3, the DNA is TGTGCCAGTAGGGACTTCGAGTATGGCTACACCTTC.